This T cell receptor (beta chain) was captured by sequencing in a study of regulatory T cells in long-lasting Graves disease. This CDR3 has 13 amino acids. The TCR beta library used iRepertoire HTBI primers with Arm-PCR amplification of CDR3. MiXCR was run by TCRdb on the multiplex PCR reads, yielding one entry per CDR3 protein. The profile shows 400,000 to 450,000 distinct CDR3 sequences, around 17% of them singletons. The sample holds many counts of this clonotype. Sample time point: newly diagnosed GD, antithyroid drugs for less than 3 months. From PBMCs, RNA was extracted and then used to make the TCR library. This sample also appeared in a second study, on T cells in Graves' hyperthyroidism and ophthalmopathy.

The origin of this receptor is a woman aged 25-40 years with Graves disease. The chain employs TRBV12-3 or TRBV12-4 and TRBJ2-4; D gene uncertain. The closer fit of TRBJ1-2 to the DNA end suggests the J call may be wrong. The specimen was peripheral blood mononuclear cells (PBMCs), collected at new diagnosis, from a patient treated with antithyroid drugs. CDR3 sequence reads: CASSLRPGGGYTF. The CDR3, as DNA: TGTGCCAGCAGTTTGAGGCCAGGAGGCGGCTACACCTTC.